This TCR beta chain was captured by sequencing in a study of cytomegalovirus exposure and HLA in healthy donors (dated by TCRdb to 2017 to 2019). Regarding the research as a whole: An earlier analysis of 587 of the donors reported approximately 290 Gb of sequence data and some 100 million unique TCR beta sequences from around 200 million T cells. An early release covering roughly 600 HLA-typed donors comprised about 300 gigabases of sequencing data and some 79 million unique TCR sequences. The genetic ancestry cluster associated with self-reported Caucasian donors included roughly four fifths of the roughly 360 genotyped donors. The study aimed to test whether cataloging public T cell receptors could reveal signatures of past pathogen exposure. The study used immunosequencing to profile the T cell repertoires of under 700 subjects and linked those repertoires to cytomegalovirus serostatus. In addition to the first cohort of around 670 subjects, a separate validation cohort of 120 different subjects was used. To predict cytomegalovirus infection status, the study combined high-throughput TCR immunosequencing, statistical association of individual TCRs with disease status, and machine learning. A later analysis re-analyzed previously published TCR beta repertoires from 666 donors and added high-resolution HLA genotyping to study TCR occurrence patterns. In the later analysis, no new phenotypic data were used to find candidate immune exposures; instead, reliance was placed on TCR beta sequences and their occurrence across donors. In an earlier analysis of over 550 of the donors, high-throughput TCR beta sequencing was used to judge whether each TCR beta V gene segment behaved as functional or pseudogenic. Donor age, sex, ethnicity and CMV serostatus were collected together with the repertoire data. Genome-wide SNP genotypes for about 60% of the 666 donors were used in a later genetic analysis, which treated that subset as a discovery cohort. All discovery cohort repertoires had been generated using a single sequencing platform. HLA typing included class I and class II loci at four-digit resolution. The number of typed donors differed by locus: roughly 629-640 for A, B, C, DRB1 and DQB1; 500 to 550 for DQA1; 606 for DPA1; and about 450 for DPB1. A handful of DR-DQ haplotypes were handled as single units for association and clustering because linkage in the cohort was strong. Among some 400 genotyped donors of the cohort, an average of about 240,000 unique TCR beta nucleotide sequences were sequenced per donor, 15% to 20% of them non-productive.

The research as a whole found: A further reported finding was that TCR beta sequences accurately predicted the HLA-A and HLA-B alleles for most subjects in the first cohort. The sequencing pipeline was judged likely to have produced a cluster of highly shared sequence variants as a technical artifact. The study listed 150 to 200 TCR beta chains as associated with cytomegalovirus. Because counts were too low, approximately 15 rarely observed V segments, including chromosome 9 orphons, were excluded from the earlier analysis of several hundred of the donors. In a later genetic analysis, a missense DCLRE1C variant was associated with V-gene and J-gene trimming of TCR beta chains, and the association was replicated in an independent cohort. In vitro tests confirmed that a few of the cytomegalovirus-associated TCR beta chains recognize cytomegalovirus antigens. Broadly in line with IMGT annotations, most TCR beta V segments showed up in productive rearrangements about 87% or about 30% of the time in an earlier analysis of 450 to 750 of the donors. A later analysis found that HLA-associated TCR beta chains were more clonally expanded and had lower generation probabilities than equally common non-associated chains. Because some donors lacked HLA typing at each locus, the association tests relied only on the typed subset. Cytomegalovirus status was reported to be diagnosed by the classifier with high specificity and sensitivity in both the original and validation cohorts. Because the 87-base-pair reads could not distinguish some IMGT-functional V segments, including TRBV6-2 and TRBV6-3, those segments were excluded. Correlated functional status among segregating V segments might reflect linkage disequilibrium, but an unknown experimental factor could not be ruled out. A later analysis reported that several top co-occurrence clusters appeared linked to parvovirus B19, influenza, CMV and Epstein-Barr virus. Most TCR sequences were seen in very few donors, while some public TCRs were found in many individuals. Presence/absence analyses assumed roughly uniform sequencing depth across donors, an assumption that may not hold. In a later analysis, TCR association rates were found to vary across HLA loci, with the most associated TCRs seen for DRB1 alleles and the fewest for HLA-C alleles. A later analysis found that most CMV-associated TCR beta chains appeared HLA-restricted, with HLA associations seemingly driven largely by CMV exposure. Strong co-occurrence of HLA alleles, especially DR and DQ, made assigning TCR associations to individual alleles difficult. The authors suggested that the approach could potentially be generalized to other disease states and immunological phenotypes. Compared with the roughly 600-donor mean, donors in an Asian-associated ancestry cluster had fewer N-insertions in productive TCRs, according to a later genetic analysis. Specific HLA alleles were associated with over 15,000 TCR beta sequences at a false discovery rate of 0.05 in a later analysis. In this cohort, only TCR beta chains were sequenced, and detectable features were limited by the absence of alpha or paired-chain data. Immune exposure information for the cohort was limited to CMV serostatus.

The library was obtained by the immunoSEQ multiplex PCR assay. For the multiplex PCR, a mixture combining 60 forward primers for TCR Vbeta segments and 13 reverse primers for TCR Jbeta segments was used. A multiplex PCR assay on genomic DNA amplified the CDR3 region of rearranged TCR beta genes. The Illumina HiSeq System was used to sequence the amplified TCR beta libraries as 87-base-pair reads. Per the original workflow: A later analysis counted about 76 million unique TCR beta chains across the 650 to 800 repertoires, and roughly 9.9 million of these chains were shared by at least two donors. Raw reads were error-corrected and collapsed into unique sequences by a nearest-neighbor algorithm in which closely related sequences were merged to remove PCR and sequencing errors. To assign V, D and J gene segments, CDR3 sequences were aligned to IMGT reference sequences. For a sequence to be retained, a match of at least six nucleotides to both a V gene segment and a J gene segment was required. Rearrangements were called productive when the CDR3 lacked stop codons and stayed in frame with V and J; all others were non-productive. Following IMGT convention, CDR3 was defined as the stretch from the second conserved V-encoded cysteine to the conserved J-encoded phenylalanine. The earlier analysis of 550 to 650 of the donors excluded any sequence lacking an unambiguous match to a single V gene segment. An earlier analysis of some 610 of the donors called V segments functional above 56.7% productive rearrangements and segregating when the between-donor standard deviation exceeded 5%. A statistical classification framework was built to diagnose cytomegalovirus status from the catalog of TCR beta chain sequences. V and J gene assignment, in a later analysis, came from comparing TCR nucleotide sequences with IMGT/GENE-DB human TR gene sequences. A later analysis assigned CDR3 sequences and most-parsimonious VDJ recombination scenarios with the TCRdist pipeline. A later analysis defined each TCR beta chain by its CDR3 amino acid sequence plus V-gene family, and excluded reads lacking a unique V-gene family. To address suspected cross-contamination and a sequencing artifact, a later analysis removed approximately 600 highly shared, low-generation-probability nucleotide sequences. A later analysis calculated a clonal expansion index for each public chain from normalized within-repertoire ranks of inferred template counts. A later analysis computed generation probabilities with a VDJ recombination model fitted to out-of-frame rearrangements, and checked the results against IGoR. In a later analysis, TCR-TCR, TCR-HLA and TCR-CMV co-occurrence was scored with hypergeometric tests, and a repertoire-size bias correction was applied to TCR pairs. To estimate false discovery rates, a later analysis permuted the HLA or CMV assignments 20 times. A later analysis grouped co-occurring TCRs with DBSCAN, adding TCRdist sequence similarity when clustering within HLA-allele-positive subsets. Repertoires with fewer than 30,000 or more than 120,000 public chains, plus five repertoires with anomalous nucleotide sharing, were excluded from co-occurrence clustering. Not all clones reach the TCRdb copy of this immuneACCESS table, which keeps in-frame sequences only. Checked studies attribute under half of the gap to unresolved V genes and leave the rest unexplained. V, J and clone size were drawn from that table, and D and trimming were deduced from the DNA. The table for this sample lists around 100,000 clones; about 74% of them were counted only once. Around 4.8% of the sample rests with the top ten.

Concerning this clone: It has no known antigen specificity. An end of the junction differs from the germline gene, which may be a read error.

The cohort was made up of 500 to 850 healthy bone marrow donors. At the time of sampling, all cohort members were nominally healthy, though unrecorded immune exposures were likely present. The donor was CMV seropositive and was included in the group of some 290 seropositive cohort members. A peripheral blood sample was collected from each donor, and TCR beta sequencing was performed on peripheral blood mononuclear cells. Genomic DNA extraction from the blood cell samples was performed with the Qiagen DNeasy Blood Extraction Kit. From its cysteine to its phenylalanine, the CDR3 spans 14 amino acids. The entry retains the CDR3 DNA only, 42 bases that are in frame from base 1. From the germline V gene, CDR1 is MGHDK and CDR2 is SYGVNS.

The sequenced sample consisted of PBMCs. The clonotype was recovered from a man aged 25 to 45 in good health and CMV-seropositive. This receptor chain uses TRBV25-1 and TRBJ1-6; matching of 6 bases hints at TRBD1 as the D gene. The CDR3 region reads CASGEGGFNSPLHF. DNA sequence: TGTGCCAGCGGTGAAGGGGGGTTTAATTCACCCCTCCACTTT.